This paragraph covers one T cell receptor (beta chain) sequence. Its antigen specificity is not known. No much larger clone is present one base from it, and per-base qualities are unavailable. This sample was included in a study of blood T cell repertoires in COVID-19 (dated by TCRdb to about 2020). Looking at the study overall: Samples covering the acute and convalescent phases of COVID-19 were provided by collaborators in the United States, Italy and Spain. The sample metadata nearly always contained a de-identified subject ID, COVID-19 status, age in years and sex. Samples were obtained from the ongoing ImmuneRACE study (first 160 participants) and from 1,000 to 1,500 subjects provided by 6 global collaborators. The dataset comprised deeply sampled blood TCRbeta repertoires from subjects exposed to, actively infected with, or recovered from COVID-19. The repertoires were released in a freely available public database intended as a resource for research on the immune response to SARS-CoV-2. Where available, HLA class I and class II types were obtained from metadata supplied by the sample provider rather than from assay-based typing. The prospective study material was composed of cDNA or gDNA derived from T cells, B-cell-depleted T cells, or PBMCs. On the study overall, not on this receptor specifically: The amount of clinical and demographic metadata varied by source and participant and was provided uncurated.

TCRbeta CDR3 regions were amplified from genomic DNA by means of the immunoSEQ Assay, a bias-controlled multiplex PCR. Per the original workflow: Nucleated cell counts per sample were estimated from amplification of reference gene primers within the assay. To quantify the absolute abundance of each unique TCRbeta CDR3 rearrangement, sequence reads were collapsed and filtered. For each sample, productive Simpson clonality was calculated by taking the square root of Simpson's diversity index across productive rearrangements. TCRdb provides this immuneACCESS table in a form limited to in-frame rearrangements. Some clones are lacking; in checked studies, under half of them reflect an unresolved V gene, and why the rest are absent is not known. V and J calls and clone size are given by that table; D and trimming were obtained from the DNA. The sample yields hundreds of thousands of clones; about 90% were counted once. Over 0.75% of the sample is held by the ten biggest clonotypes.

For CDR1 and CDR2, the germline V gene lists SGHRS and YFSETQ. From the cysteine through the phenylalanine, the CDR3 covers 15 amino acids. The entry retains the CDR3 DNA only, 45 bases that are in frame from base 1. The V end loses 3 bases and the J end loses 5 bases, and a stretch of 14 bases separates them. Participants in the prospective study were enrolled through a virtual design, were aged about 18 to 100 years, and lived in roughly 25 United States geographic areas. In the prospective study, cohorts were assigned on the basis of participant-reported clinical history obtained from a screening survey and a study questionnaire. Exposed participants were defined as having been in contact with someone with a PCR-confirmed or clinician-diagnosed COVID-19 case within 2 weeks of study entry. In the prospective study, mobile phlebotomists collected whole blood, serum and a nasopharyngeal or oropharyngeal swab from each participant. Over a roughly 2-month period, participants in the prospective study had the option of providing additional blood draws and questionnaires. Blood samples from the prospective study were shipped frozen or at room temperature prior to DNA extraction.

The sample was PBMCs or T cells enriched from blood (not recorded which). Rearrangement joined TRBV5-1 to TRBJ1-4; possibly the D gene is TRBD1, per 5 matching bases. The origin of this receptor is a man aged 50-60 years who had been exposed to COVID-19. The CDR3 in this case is CASSSRHGGNEKLFF. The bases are TGCGCCAGCAGCTCACGACACGGGGGGAATGAAAAACTGTTTTTT.